These 10 T cell receptor beta chains originate from one sample sequenced in a study of T cell changes during pregnancy in multiple sclerosis. Sequencing was performed with immunoSEQ multiplex PCR; in TCRdb, only in-frame clones are kept and a portion is missing. The sample yields around 34,000 clones, 75% to 95% seen once. The source was CD8+ T cells from peripheral blood mononuclear cells, collected in the first trimester of pregnancy. Every receptor here comes from a female donor with multiple sclerosis, enrolled in a pregnancy study.

The V and J genes are TRBV4-2 and TRBJ2-1, with 13 positions matching TRBD2. There are 19 residues in the CDR3. The ends lost 3 bases at V and 9 bases at J; junction bases unmatched: 17. Germline-derived CDR1 and CDR2 are LGHNA and YNFKEQ. DNA of the CDR3: TGTGCCAGCAGCCAGGGGGGGGGACTAGCGGGACCAACCATGGGTGAGCAGTTCTTC. Protein: CASSQGGGLAGPTMGEQFF.

The chain recombines TRBV7-2 with TRBJ2-3, with D unclear. Per the germline V gene, CDR1 is SGHTA and CDR2 is FQGNSA. The CDR3 length is 15 residues. Trimming shortened V by 5 bases and J by 6 bases, and 18 bases separated the two germline ends. As DNA, the CDR3 is TGTGCCAGCAGCCCCGGTTCCCTGATATTTGATACGCAGTATTTT. The encoded protein is CASSPGSLIFDTQYF.

The table lists this clone with a count of one. The chain links TRBV28 to TRBJ2-2; 10 positions match TRBD2. V was pared by 4 bases and J by 5 bases, with 7 bases of the junction left unmatched. From germline, CDR1 is MDHEN and CDR2 SYDVKM. This CDR3 comprises 16 residues. The CDR3, as DNA: TGTGCCAGCAGTTCGCAGCGGGAGGGCCGGACCGGGGAGCTGTTTTTT. Translating gives CASSSQREGRTGELFF.

The chain couples TRBV7-2 to TRBJ1-1; tentatively, D is TRBD1 (6 bases). V lost 6 bases and J lost 6, with 8 bases in between. The CDR3 has 11 amino acids. The germline CDR1 and CDR2 sequences are SGHTA and FQGNSA. DNA of the CDR3: TGTGCCAGCAGGCAGGGGCCTGAAGCTTTCTTT. Amino acids: CASRQGPEAFF.

The genes are TRBV15 and TRBJ2-7, with 8 positions matching TRBD1. The CDR3 is 16 amino acids. The germline CDR1 and CDR2 sequences are LNHNV and YYDKDF (reference sequence). The V gene end was trimmed by 0 bases and the J gene end by 5 bases; junction bases not matched to a gene: 9. CDR3 sequence reads: CATSRDRGTGTNEQYF. For the CDR3, the DNA is TGTGCCACCAGCAGAGATCGAGGGACAGGAACTAACGAGCAGTACTTC.

In regard to this clone: One end of the junction does not line up with germline, which may come from a read error. The J gene is TRBJ2-7, the V gene TRBV7-2; 10 bases match TRBD2. The CDR3 has 16 residues. CDR1 SGHTA and CDR2 FQGNSA come from the germline V gene. The CDR3 DNA reads as TGTGCCAGCAGCCTAGCGGGAGTCCCCTCGCCGGGCGGGCAGTACTTC. It codes for CASSLAGVPSPGGQYF.

This clone appeared a single time. V is TRBV7-9 and J is TRBJ2-3; 7 bases match TRBD1. V gave up 5 bases and J gave up 1 base; unmatched junction bases: 6. Germline CDR1 reads SEHNR; CDR2 reads FQNEAQ (reference sequence). This CDR3 is 15 amino acids long. DNA for the CDR3: TGTGCCAGCAGCACCTACAGGGGCGGCACAGATACGCAGTATTTT. It encodes CASSTYRGGTDTQYF. The full variable domain, completed using reference TRBV7-9 and TRBJ2-3, is DTGVSQNPRHKITKRGQNVTFRCDPISEHNRLYWYRQTLGQGPEFLTYFQNEAQLEKSRLLSDRFSAERPKGSFSTLEIQRTEQGDSAMYLCASSTYRGGTDTQYFGPGTRLTVL.

CDR3 sequence reads: CASSITRTSGIDNEQFF. CDR3 sequence (DNA): TGCGCCAGTTCGATTACCCGGACTAGCGGGATTGACAATGAGCAGTTCTTC. This rearrangement joins TRBV5-1 to TRBJ2-1; TRBD2 aligns across 12 bases. CDR3 length equals 17 residues. Germline CDR1 is SGHRS and CDR2 is YFSETQ. V lost 8 bases, J lost 5 bases, and 14 bases stayed unmatched.

V usage is TRBV9 and J usage is TRBJ1-1; D remains ambiguous. The V end was cut by 3 bases, the J end by 2 bases, with 5 bases between. Germline assignment: CDR1 SGDLS and CDR2 YYNGEE. There are 12 residues in the CDR3. The CDR3 spells CASSESNTEAFF. The CDR3 nucleotides read TGTGCCAGCAGCGAATCTAACACTGAAGCTTTCTTT.

The CDR3 is CATRSGGYTEAFF. CDR3 DNA sequence: TGTGCCACCCGATCAGGGGGCTACACTGAAGCTTTCTTT. The V call is TRBV6-1, the J call TRBJ1-1; 8 positions match TRBD1. V shed 10 bases and J 3 bases; nucleotides not matched to a gene: 7. The CDR3 has 13 residues. CDR1 is MNHNS and CDR2 is SASEGT in the germline V gene.